This TCR beta chain appears in the sequencing data of a study of blood T cell repertoires in COVID-19. Sequencing was performed with immunoSEQ multiplex PCR; in TCRdb, only in-frame clones are kept and a portion is missing. This table has 250,000 to 300,000 clones, 88% appearing once. This clonotype was sampled from a woman aged 25 to 45 with acute or convalescent COVID-19. The source material was peripheral blood.

This CDR3 is CAWSGGLAGRRQETQYF. The DNA of the CDR3 is TGTGCCTGGAGTGGGGGACTAGCGGGACGCCGACAAGAGACCCAGTACTTC. The chain links TRBV30 to TRBJ2-5; TRBD2 agrees at 13 bases. J gave up 2 bases and V 1 base, and 7 bases lay outside the gene matches. Germline-derived CDR1 and CDR2 are GTSNPN and SVGIG (reference sequence). The CDR3 has 17 residues.